The source of this T cell receptor beta chain is a study of regulatory T cells in long-lasting Graves disease. Looking at the study overall: Patients newly diagnosed with Graves' had been on antithyroid drugs for under 3 months.

TCR beta libraries were built with iRepertoire HTBI primers and Arm-PCR of CDR3 regions. From the multiplex PCR reads, TCRdb called clonotypes with MiXCR, one entry per CDR3 protein. The repertoire consists of around 360,000 distinct CDR3 sequences, with roughly 17% occurring once and the leading ten covering around 20%. Time point of the sample: newly diagnosed GD, antithyroid drugs for less than 3 months. Researchers made the TCR library from RNA that was extracted from PBMCs. A blood draw put around 9.1 milliliters of peripheral blood into EDTA tubes. This clonotype was picked up many times. Germline CDR1 is LGHDT and CDR2 is YNNKEL (reference sequence). The V and J ends lost 1 base and 10 bases respectively, with 12 bases between them. CDR3 length: 13 residues. These data also formed part of another study, on T cells in Graves' hyperthyroidism and ophthalmopathy. This second study says: Blood shared most expanded thyroid clonotypes above 0.001.

J is TRBJ2-3 and V is TRBV3-1; D remains ambiguous. The material was peripheral blood mononuclear cells (PBMCs), obtained at new diagnosis, from a patient treated with antithyroid drugs. The clonotype originates from a woman aged 18 to 35 with Graves disease. Here the CDR3 DNA reads TGTGCCAGCAGCCAAGTCGGCCCCATATCGCAGTATTTT. This sequence encodes CASSQVGPISQYF.